The 2 T cell receptor beta chains presented below share a single source sample, sequenced in a study of blood T cell repertoires in COVID-19. Profiling relied on immunoSEQ multiplex PCR, and the TCRdb table lists in-frame clones only, not all of them. The sample has fewer than 400,000 clones, about 83% seen once; the top ten hold 3%. The sample was peripheral blood. Every receptor here comes from a man aged 25 to 40 with active or convalescent COVID-19.

CDR3 nucleotide sequence: TGTGCCAGCAGCTTGATAGGGGAGGACACTGAAGCTTTCTTT. Translating gives CASSLIGEDTEAFF. The chain joins TRBV11-2 to TRBJ1-1; a weak D match, TRBD1 (5 bases). The CDR3 is 14 residues long. CDR1 SGHAT and CDR2 FQNNGV come from the germline V gene. The germline V and J ends were trimmed by 3 bases and 3 bases, with 11 bases remaining between them.

This chain uses TRBV27 with TRBJ1-2; D is possibly TRBD1 (5 bases). Per the germline V gene, CDR1 is MNHEY and CDR2 is SMNVEV (reference sequence). Trimming shortened V by 4 bases and J by 4 bases, and 19 bases separated the two germline ends. The CDR3 loop spans 16 amino acids. The CDR3, as DNA: TGTGCCAGCAGTTCTTACCCCGGGGGGTCGAGCTATGGCTACACCTTC. Residues: CASSSYPGGSSYGYTF.